This TCR beta chain was identified in a study of beta chain features in type 1 diabetes. As every portion of the isolated RNA was reverse transcribed, the sequencing read expressed TCRB transcripts. Profiling relied on immunoSEQ multiplex PCR, and the TCRdb table lists in-frame clones only, not all of them. The sample lists 200,000 to 250,000 clones, over 7.5% occurring once. V lost 6 bases, J lost 7 bases, and 7 bases lay in between. The CDR3 totals 11 residues. Per the germline V gene, CDR1 is SNHLY and CDR2 is FYNNEI. Study-level results: PCR might show a preference for shorter templates, equally across patients and controls. In cDNA sequencing, cells with high TCR expression could be over-represented. When Type 1 diabetes patients were examined, their TCRB CDR3s proved moderately but significantly shorter in all four CD4+ subsets.

This clone was observed at least ten times. Its target is not known. The source is a woman aged 18-30 years in good health. The sample comprised naive CD4+ T cells from blood. This chain connects TRBV2 to TRBJ2-1; unclear D gene. CDR3 region: CASRETNEQFF. CDR3 in DNA: TGTGCCAGCAGAGAAACTAATGAGCAGTTCTTC.